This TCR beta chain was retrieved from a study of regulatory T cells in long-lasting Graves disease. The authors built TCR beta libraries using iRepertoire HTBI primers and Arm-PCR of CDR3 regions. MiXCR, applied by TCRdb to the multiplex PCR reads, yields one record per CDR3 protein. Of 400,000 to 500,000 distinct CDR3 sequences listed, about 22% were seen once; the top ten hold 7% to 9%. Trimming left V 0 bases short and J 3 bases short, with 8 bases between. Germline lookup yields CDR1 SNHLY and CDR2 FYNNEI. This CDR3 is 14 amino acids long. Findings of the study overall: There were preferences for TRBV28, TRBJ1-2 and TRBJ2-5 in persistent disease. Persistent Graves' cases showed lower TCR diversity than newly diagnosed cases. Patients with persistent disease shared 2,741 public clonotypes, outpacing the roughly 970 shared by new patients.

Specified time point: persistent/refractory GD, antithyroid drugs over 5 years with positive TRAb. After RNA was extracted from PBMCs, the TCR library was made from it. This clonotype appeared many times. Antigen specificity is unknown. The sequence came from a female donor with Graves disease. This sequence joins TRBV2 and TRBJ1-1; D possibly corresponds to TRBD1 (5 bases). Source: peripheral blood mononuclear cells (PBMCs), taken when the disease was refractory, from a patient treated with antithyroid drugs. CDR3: CASSEAIGDTEAFF. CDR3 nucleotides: TGTGCCAGCAGTGAAGCCATAGGGGACACTGAAGCTTTCTTT.